One sample yielded the 26 T cell receptor beta chains listed below, sequenced in a study of OX40 agonist ivuxolimab in advanced cancers. Repertoires were generated with immunoSEQ multiplex PCR, while TCRdb's copy carries only in-frame clones and drops some. Found here are tens of thousands of clones, about 85% of them singletons; the top ten hold more than 8.5%. The sample consisted of CD4+ or CD8+ T cells sorted from blood, taken in a trial of the OX40 agonist ivuxolimab. The receptors shown here come from an adult with an advanced solid tumor such as melanoma, head and neck, liver or kidney cancer.

V is TRBV7-9 and J is TRBJ1-1; D is uncertain. The CDR3 consists of 13 residues. CDR1 is SEHNR, CDR2 FQNEAQ, per germline (reference sequence). The V and J ends lost 5 bases and 1 base respectively, with 8 bases between them. CDR3: CASSRLTNTEAFF. The CDR3 bases are TGTGCCAGCAGCCGGCTGACGAACACTGAAGCTTTCTTT.

This chain links TRBV5-1 with TRBJ2-1, with TRBD2 as a possible D gene (6 bases). The CDR3 sequence is 14 residues long. V lost 3 bases, J lost 8 bases, and 15 bases lay in between. Germline values: CDR1 SGHRS, CDR2 YFSETQ. The CDR3 region has the DNA TGCGCCAGCAGCTCGGGGGACGACTGGGATGAGCAGTTCTTC. Translating gives CASSSGDDWDEQFF.

The chain recombines TRBV28 with TRBJ2-5; D is perhaps TRBD2 (6 bases). V lost 3 bases to trimming and J lost 2 bases, with 16 bases between them. The CDR3 is 16 residues long. Germline V lookup: CDR1 MDHEN, CDR2 SYDVKM. The CDR3 DNA reads as TGTGCCAGCAGTTTGGAGAGCGGGCCTCCTCAAGAGACCCAGTACTTC. Its translation is CASSLESGPPQETQYF.

The rearrangement uses TRBV4-1 and TRBJ2-1; TRBD1 aligns across 7 bases. Trimming at V came to 4 bases and at J to 4 bases, leaving 4 bases not matched to a gene. Germline CDR1 MGHRA, CDR2 YSYEKL. The CDR3 spans 14 residues. The CDR3 DNA reads as TGCGCCAGCAGCCTGGACAGGAAATACAATGAGCAGTTCTTC. It encodes CASSLDRKYNEQFF.

J is TRBJ1-4 and V is TRBV6-6; D unresolved. This CDR3 spans 13 amino acids. Trimming cost V 6 bases and J 4 bases, with 9 bases left between them. CDR1 MNHNY and CDR2 SVGAGI come from the germline V gene (reference sequence). The CDR3 is CASSSVFNEKLFF. CDR3 nucleotides: TGTGCCAGCAGCAGCGTCTTTAATGAAAAACTGTTTTTT.

The rearrangement links TRBV27 to TRBJ2-2; 7 bases are a match to TRBD2. Germline assignment: CDR1 MNHEY and CDR2 SMNVEV (reference sequence). V shed 6 bases, J shed 6 bases, and the junction held 4 bases outside the gene matches. This CDR3 is built from 13 residues. The CDR3 DNA follows: TGTGCCAGCAGATCGACTAGCTCCGGGGAGCTGTTTTTT. Protein: CASRSTSSGELFF.

V and J are TRBV9 and TRBJ2-3, with D hard to call. The CDR3 has 14 residues. V was pared by 6 bases and J by 6 bases, with 17 bases between. Germline CDR1 reads SGDLS; CDR2 reads YYNGEE. The CDR3 nucleotides are TGTGCCAGCAACCTCCCTCTGGTTTCGGATACGCAGTATTTT. It yields the protein CASNLPLVSDTQYF.

This clone was counted once. The gene calls are TRBV28 and TRBJ2-7, with 9 bases matching TRBD2. CDR1 MDHEN and CDR2 SYDVKM come from the germline V gene. V was clipped by 6 bases and J by 3 bases; unmatched bases: 6. The CDR3 is 14 residues long. CDR3: CASSFSGRFYEQYF. The CDR3 nucleotides read TGTGCCAGCAGCTTCAGCGGGAGGTTCTACGAGCAGTACTTC.

The V gene is TRBV5-1, the J gene TRBJ2-2; D perhaps matches TRBD1 (5 bases). The V and J ends lost 0 bases and 4 bases respectively, with 10 bases between them. Germline lookup yields CDR1 SGHRS and CDR2 YFSETQ. The CDR3 spans 15 residues. The CDR3 bases are TGCGCCAGCAGCTTGGAAGGGGTCGGCACCGGGGAGCTGTTTTTT. It encodes CASSLEGVGTGELFF.

The gene calls are TRBV9 and TRBJ1-4, with D maybe TRBD1 (5 bases). Per the germline V gene, CDR1 is SGDLS and CDR2 is YYNGEE. The CDR3 runs to 15 residues. Trimming took 3 bases from V and 8 from J, leaving 17 bases between them. The CDR3 is CASSAWEGRGEKLFF. CDR3 DNA sequence: TGTGCCAGCAGCGCCTGGGAGGGGCGGGGGGAAAAACTGTTTTTT.

This clone was counted a single time. In nucleotides, the CDR3 is TGCAGTGCTGAGACCACAGATACGCAGTATTTT. Translation gives CSAETTDTQYF. The chain couples TRBV20-1 to TRBJ2-3; D is unclear. Germline values: CDR1 DFQATT, CDR2 SNEGSKA (reference sequence). The V end was cut by 5 bases, the J end by 2 bases, with 5 bases between. The CDR3 sequence is 11 residues long.

The chain uses TRBV28 and TRBJ1-5; 7 bases agree with TRBD1. This CDR3 contains 18 residues. CDR1 is MDHEN and CDR2 is SYDVKM in the germline V gene. V was clipped by 3 bases and J by 0 bases; unmatched bases: 11. DNA for the CDR3: TGTGCCAGCAGTTTCCCCGAAGACAGGGTCTATAGCAATCAGCCCCAGCATTTT. Translation gives CASSFPEDRVYSNQPQHF. The complete variable domain, with remaining parts taken from reference TRBV28 and TRBJ1-5, reads DVKVTQSSRYLVKRTGEKVFLECVQDMDHENMFWYRQDPGLGLRLIYFSYDVKMKEKGDIPEGYSVSREKKERFSLILESASTNQTSMYLCASSFPEDRVYSNQPQHFGDGTRLSIL.

The chain recombines TRBV28 with TRBJ2-3; 9 nucleotides align to TRBD2. V dropped 5 bases and J dropped 4; count of bases not matched to a gene: 10. This CDR3 spans 16 amino acids. Germline values: CDR1 MDHEN, CDR2 SYDVKM. The CDR3 nucleotides are TGTGCCAGCAGTAAGACTAGCGGCGGGGGGGCAGATACGCAGTATTTT. Translation gives CASSKTSGGGADTQYF. Drawing the rest from reference TRBV28 and TRBJ2-3, the complete variable domain is DVKVTQSSRYLVKRTGEKVFLECVQDMDHENMFWYRQDPGLGLRLIYFSYDVKMKEKGDIPEGYSVSREKKERFSLILESASTNQTSMYLCASSKTSGGGADTQYFGPGTRLTVL.

This chain connects TRBV27 to TRBJ2-2, with 11 nucleotides matching TRBD1. CDR1 MNHEY and CDR2 SMNVEV come from the germline V gene (reference sequence). V gave up 5 bases and J gave up 6 bases; unmatched junction bases: 5. This CDR3 is built from 15 residues. The CDR3 DNA reads as TGTGCCAGCAGTAAAGGACAGGGGGCTCCCGGGGAGCTGTTTTTT. This encodes CASSKGQGAPGELFF.

The V gene is TRBV5-1, the J gene TRBJ2-7, with unresolved D. V was clipped by 0 bases and J by 3 bases, with 7 bases between them. The CDR3 length is 13 residues. CDR1 and CDR2 (germline): SGHRS, YFSETQ. CDR3 nucleotides: TGCGCCAGCAGCTTGGCCCTAGACTACGAGCAGTACTTC. Translation gives CASSLALDYEQYF.

V is TRBV29-1 and J is TRBJ2-2; D is possibly TRBD2 (6 bases). Germline V gene sequence: CDR1 SQVTM, CDR2 ANQGSEA. CDR3 length: 13 residues. Trimming shortened V by 8 bases and J by 4 bases, and 14 bases separated the two germline ends. The CDR3 sequence: CSNGWGVTGELFF. The DNA for the CDR3 is TGCAGCAACGGGTGGGGGGTCACCGGGGAGCTGTTTTTT.

This clone showed up just once. This CDR3 is also generated by other DNA sequences in the sample. The J gene is TRBJ2-7, the V gene TRBV9; D gene unclear. V lost 0 bases and J lost 2, with 12 bases in between. CDR1 and CDR2 (germline): SGDLS, YYNGEE. The CDR3 is 15 amino acids. In DNA form, the CDR3 reads TGTGCCAGCAGCGTAGACGAGACAAGGACCTACGAGCAGTACTTC. Its protein product is CASSVDETRTYEQYF.

V is TRBV19 and J is TRBJ2-3, with D possibly being TRBD2 (5 bases). Germline lookup yields CDR1 LNHDA and CDR2 SQIVND (reference sequence). Trimming cost V 3 bases and J 5 bases, with 9 bases left between them. This CDR3 has 13 residues. Here the CDR3 reads CASSIKSGDTQYF. CDR3 nucleotides: TGTGCCAGTAGTATTAAAAGCGGAGATACGCAGTATTTT.

This chain joins TRBV29-1 and TRBJ1-2, with 9 nucleotides matching TRBD1. CDR3 size: 14 residues. In germline, CDR1 is SQVTM, CDR2 ANQGSEA. V was clipped by 3 bases and J by 5 bases; unmatched bases: 7. The CDR3 loop reads CSVDPQGAGYGYTF. The CDR3 region has the DNA TGCAGCGTTGACCCACAGGGGGCAGGGTATGGCTACACCTTC.

The chain employs TRBV11-2 and TRBJ1-1; D possibly corresponds to TRBD1 (6 bases). The CDR3 sequence is 12 residues long. V was pared by 8 bases and J by 5 bases, with 12 bases between. In germline, CDR1 is SGHAT, CDR2 FQNNGV. CDR3 sequence reads: CASGRGSTEAFF. The DNA for the CDR3 is TGTGCCAGCGGCAGGGGAAGTACTGAAGCTTTCTTT.

The chain couples TRBV7-9 to TRBJ2-7; perhaps TRBD1 as D (5 bases). The CDR3 is 13 amino acids. The germline V gene encodes CDR1 SEHNR and CDR2 FQNEAQ (reference sequence). The V and J ends lost 2 bases and 7 bases respectively, with 12 bases between them. CDR3 bases: TGTGCCAGCAGCTTAAGCGCAGGGCTGGAGCAGTACTTC. Its protein product is CASSLSAGLEQYF.

A single count supports this clone. This sequence joins TRBV6-1 and TRBJ2-3, with a weak D call TRBD2 (5 bases). There are 14 residues in the CDR3. CDR1 MNHNS and CDR2 SASEGT come from the germline V gene. The V end was cut by 6 bases, the J end by 6 bases, with 16 bases between. The CDR3 DNA sequence: TGTGCCAGCAGGCGTGAGGGTCCGGGGGATACGCAGTATTTT. Residues: CASRREGPGDTQYF.

J is TRBJ2-7 and V is TRBV19; 12 nucleotides agree with TRBD2. CDR1 LNHDA and CDR2 SQIVND come from the germline V gene (reference sequence). After removal of 4 bases from V and 2 bases from J, the junction contained 3 bases not matched to a gene. The length of the CDR3 is 15 residues. The CDR3, as DNA: TGTGCCAGTAGTACCAGGACTAGCGGGACCTACGAGCAGTACTTC. Translating it yields CASSTRTSGTYEQYF.

The V call is TRBV6-1, the J call TRBJ1-4; 8 bases match TRBD1. V trimming: 2 bases; J trimming: 8 bases; junction bases outside the gene matches: 4. CDR1 and CDR2 (germline): MNHNS, SASEGT. The CDR3 runs 14 residues. CDR3 sequence (DNA): TGTGCCAGCAGTGAACGGACAGGGAGGGAAAAACTGTTTTTT. Residues: CASSERTGREKLFF.

Written as DNA, the CDR3 is TGTGCCAGCAGTCTCCAACCAGGCACAGATACGCAGTATTTT. Translation gives CASSLQPGTDTQYF. The J gene is TRBJ2-3, the V gene TRBV28; D uncertain. There are 14 residues in the CDR3. Germline lookup yields CDR1 MDHEN and CDR2 SYDVKM. V lost 5 bases and J lost 1, with 10 bases in between.

This chain uses TRBV5-6 with TRBJ1-2; TRBD1 is a possible D gene (6 bases). V lost 0 bases to trimming and J lost 0 bases, with 6 bases between them. The CDR3 extends over 14 amino acids. Germline CDR1 SGHDT, CDR2 YYEEEE. The CDR3 DNA reads TGTGCCAGCAGCTTGGGACAGGCTAACTATGGCTACACCTTC. Protein: CASSLGQANYGYTF.